Listed here is a single T cell receptor beta chain. Its antigen remains unidentified. No clone much larger than this one lies a single base away; base qualities are absent. V gives up 7 bases and J gives up 1 base, and the segment between their germline ends measures 14 bases. Per the germline V gene (reference sequence), MNHEY is the CDR1 and SMNVEV is the CDR2. Counted from cysteine to phenylalanine, this CDR3 has 15 amino acids. Of the read, only the CDR3 DNA is kept; its 45 bases are in frame from base 1. The data are from a study of blood T cell repertoires in COVID-19 (dated by TCRdb to the early 2020s). Context from the whole study: Samples covering the acute and convalescent phases of COVID-19 were provided by collaborators in the United States, Italy and Spain. The repertoires were released in a freely available public database meant as a resource for research on the immune response to SARS-CoV-2. A de-identified subject ID, COVID-19 status, age in years and sex were almost always included in the sample metadata. Samples were obtained from the ongoing ImmuneRACE study (first 160 participants) and from over 1,000 subjects provided by 6 global collaborators. Subjects who had been exposed to COVID-19, were actively infected with it, or had recovered from it provided the deeply sampled blood TCRbeta repertoires that made up the dataset. Where available, HLA class I and class II types were taken from metadata supplied by the sample provider and were not determined by assay-based typing. The prospective study material was composed of cDNA or gDNA derived from T cells, B-cell-depleted T cells, or PBMCs.

General conclusions and limits of the study: The quantity of clinical and demographic metadata differed by source and by participant and was supplied without curation.

TCRbeta CDR3 regions were amplified from genomic DNA by means of the immunoSEQ Assay, a bias-controlled multiplex PCR. In the source study's methods: The number of nucleated cells in each sample was estimated by amplification of reference gene primers within the assay. To quantify the absolute abundance of each unique TCRbeta CDR3 rearrangement, sequence reads were collapsed and filtered. Productive Simpson clonality was computed per sample as the square root of Simpson's diversity index over productive rearrangements. The table comes from immuneACCESS by way of TCRdb, which keeps in-frame sequences with V and J called. Part of the clones is missing from these tables; in studies checked, under half for an unresolved V gene and the rest for unknown reasons. That table supplies the V and J calls and clone size; D and trimming were determined from the DNA. This sample lists roughly 150,000 clones; 87% were detected once. Approximately 6.2% of the sample lies in the top ten.

Each collaborating institution followed its own protocols to collect whole blood in K2EDTA tubes. For TCRbeta analysis, collaborator samples were shipped as frozen whole blood, as isolated PBMCs, or as DNA extracted from either sample type. Specimen: peripheral blood. The sequence was collected from a man older than 75 with acute or convalescent COVID-19. The rearranged chain carries TRBV27 and TRBJ2-1; TRBD1 is perhaps the D gene, given 6 matching bases. CDR3 region: CASMEDRSSYNEQFF. The DNA sequence reads TGTGCCAGCATGGAAGACAGGTCGTCCTACAATGAGCAGTTCTTC.